One TCR beta chain is described in this entry. Its antigen is not identified. This record comes from a study of cytomegalovirus exposure and HLA in healthy donors. Looking at the study overall: In a later analysis, it was reported that the 110 or so validation repertoires had been produced on the same platform as the roughly 700 repertoires belonging to the first cohort.

Findings and limits, study-wide: Subsequent analysis found a tendency for first-cohort TCR clusters to co-occur within the 120 or so validation repertoires.

Produced via immunoSEQ multiplex PCR; TCRdb's table is partial and in-frame only. The data hold about 140,000 clones, with approximately 91% observed a single time. Sequencing was performed on PBMCs. This clonotype originated in a man between 18 and 35 years old in good health and CMV-seronegative.

The CDR3 spells CASSAGDRGGYTF. CDR3 DNA sequence: TGTGCCAGTAGTGCGGGGGACAGGGGTGGCTACACCTTC. The chain combines TRBV19 with TRBJ1-2; TRBD1 matches 10 bases. The CDR3 extends over 13 amino acids. V was clipped by 5 bases and J by 7 bases; unmatched bases: 4. Germline V gene sequence: CDR1 LNHDA, CDR2 SQIVND (reference sequence).